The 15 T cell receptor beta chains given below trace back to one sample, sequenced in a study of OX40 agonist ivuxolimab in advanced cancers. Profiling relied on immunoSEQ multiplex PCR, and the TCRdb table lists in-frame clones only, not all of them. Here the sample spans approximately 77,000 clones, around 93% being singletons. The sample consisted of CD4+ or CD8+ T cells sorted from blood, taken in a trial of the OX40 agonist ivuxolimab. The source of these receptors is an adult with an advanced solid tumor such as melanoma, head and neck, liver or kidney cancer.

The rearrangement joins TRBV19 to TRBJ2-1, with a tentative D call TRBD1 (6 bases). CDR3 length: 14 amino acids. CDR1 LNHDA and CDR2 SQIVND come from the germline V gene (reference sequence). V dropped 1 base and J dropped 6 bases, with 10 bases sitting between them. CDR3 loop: CASSIVGAINEQFF. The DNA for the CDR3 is TGTGCCAGTAGTATAGTGGGGGCTATCAATGAGCAGTTCTTC.

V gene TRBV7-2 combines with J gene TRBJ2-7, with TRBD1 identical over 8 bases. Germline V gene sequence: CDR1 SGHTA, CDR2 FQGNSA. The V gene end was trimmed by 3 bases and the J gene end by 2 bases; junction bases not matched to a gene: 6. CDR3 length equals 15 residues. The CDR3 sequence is CASSFIPRGPYEQYF. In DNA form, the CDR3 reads TGTGCCAGCAGCTTTATACCCAGGGGGCCCTACGAGCAGTACTTC.

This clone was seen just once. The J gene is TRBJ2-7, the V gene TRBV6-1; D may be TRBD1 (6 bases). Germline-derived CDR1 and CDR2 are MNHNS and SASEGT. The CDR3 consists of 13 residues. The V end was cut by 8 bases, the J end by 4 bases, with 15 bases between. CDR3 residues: CASYTGIIYEQYF. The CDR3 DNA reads TGTGCCAGCTATACAGGGATTATATACGAGCAGTACTTC.

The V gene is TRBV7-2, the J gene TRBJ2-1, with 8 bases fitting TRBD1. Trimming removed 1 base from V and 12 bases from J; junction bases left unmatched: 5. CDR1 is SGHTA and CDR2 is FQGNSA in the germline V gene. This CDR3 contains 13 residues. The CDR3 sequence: CASSLDRGSWQFF. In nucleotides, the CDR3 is TGTGCCAGCAGCTTAGACAGGGGGAGTTGGCAGTTCTTC.

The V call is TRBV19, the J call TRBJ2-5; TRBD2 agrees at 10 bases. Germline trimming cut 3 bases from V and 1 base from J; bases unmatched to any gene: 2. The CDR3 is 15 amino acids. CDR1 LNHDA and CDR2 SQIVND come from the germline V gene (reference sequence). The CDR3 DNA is TGTGCCAGTAGTATGGGGACTAGCGTCCAAGAGACCCAGTACTTC. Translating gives CASSMGTSVQETQYF.

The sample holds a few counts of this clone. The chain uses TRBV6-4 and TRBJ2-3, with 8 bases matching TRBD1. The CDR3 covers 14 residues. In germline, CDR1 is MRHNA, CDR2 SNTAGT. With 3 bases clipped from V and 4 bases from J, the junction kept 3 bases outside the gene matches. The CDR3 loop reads CASSETGEADTQYF. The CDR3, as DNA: TGTGCCAGCAGTGAGACAGGGGAGGCAGATACGCAGTATTTT.

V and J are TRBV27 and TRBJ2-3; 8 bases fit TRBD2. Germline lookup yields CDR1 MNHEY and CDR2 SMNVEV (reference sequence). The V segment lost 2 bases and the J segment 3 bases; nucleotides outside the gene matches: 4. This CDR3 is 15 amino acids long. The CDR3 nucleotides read TGTGCCAGCAGTTTACTTCGGGGGGGTACAGATACGCAGTATTTT. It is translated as CASSLLRGGTDTQYF.

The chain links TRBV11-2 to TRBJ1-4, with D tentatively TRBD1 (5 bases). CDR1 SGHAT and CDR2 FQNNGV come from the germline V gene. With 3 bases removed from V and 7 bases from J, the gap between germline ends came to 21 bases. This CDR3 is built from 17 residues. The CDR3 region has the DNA TGTGCCAGCAGCTTGGGGCAGTACCCTCTCGGGAGTGAAAAACTGTTTTTT. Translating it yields CASSLGQYPLGSEKLFF.

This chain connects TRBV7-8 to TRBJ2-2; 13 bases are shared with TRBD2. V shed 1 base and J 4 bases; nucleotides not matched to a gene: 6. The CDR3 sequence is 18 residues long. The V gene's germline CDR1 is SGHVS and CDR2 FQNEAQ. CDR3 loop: CASSLVTSGRDGTGELFF. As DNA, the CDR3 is TGTGCCAGCAGCTTAGTAACTAGCGGGAGGGATGGCACCGGGGAGCTGTTTTTT. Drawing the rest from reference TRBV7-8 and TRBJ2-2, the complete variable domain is GAGVSQSPRYKVAKRGQDVALRCDPISGHVSLFWYQQALGQGPEFLTYFQNEAQLDKSGLPSDRFFAERPEGSVSTLKIQRTQQEDSAVYLCASSLVTSGRDGTGELFFGEGSRLTVL.

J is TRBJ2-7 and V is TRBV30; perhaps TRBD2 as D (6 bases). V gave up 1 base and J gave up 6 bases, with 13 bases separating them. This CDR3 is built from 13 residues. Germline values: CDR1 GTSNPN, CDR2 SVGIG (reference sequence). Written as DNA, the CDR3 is TGTGCCTGGAGTGAGGTGGGAGCGGGCGAGCAGTACTTC. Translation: CAWSEVGAGEQYF. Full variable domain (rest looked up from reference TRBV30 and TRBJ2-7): SQTIHQWPATLVQPVGSPLSLECTVEGTSNPNLYWYRQAAGRGLQLLFYSVGIGQISSEVPQNLSASRPQDRQFILSSKKLLLSDSGFYLCAWSEVGAGEQYFGPGTRLTVT.

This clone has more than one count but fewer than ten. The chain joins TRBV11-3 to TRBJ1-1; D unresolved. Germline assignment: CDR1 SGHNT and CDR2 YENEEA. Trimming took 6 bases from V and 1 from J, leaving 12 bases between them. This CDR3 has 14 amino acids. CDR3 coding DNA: TGTGCCAGCAGTCAAACTCATAGGAACACTGAAGCTTTCTTT. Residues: CASSQTHRNTEAFF.

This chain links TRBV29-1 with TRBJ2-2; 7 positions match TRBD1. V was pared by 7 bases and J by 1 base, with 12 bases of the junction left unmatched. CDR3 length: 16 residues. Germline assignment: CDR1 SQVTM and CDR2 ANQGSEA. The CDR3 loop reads CSAQKTGTENTGELFF. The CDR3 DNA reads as TGCAGCGCTCAAAAGACCGGGACAGAGAACACCGGGGAGCTGTTTTTT.

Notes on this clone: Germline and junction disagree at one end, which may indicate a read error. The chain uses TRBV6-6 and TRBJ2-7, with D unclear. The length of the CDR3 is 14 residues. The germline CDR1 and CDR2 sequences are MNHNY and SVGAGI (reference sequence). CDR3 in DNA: TGTGCCAGCAGTCACTCTGCTAGCTCCTACGAGCAGTACTTC. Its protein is CASSHSASSYEQYF.

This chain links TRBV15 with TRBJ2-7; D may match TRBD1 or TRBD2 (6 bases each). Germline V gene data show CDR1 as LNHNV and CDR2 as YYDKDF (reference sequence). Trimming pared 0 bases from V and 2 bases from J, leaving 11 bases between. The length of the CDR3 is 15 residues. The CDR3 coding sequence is TGTGCCACCAGCAGAGATAGGGGGGCTACCTACGAGCAGTACTTC. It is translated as CATSRDRGATYEQYF. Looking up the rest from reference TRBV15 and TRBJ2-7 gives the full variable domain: DAMVIQNPRYQVTQFGKPVTLSCSQTLNHNVMYWYQQKSSQAPKLLFHYYDKDFNNEADTPDNFQSRRPNTSFCFLDIRSPGLGDTAMYLCATSRDRGATYEQYFGPGTRLTVT.

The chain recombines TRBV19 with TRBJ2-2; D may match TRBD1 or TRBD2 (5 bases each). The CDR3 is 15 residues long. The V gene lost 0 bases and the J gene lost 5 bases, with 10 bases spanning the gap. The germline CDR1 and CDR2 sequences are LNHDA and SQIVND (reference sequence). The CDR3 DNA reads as TGTGCCAGTAGTATAGACGGGGCGGCGACCGGGGAGCTGTTTTTT. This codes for CASSIDGAATGELFF.